This T cell receptor (beta chain) was sequenced for a study of cytomegalovirus exposure and HLA in healthy donors. Study-wide findings and caveats: In a later analysis, donors in an Asian-associated ancestry cluster reportedly had fewer N-insertions in productive TCRs than the cohort mean.

PCR amplification relied on 60 Vbeta primers (plus 13 Jbeta primers). The table came from immunoSEQ multiplex PCR; TCRdb's copy has only in-frame clones and leaves some out. The sample yields some 100,000 clones, more than 75% seen once. The CDR3 length is 11 residues. Germline V CDR1 and CDR2: MGHDK, SYGVNS. Trimming shortened V by 11 bases and J by 5 bases, and 12 bases separated the two germline ends. Remarks on this clone: The antigen is undetermined.

What was sequenced was PBMCs. The clonotype comes from a woman aged 45-60 years in good health and CMV-seropositive. The J gene is TRBJ2-5, the V gene TRBV25-1; a weak D match, TRBD2 (5 bases). The CDR3: CAVAERETQYF. As DNA, the CDR3 is TGTGCCGTGGCGGAGCGGGAGACCCAGTACTTC.